This TCR beta chain comes out of a study of graft-versus-host responses after intestinal transplantation. The wider study: Every transplant recipient was induced with anti-thymocyte globulin, then maintained on tacrolimus and steroids for two to four years. General study findings and limits: GvH clones were identified in recipient marrow, with some first appearing in ileum or blood. Early after transplant, HvG declines were associated with peak levels of circulating GvH clones.

Profiling relied on immunoSEQ multiplex PCR, and the TCRdb table lists in-frame clones only, not all of them. Here the sample spans approximately 90,000 clones, 80% to 95% being singletons. Comment on this clone: Its specificity is unknown.

V lost 4 bases and J lost 10; bases outside the gene matches: 7. Per germline, CDR1 SEHNR and CDR2 FQNEAQ (reference sequence). CDR3 size: 15 residues. The starting material was unstimulated CD8+ T cells sorted from spleen or lymph node cells, obtained before intestinal transplant. The V call is TRBV7-9, the J call TRBJ2-1, with 13 positions matching TRBD2. The origin of this receptor is a human donor who received an intestinal transplant. CDR3 in amino acids: CASSSGLAGEVEQFF. The CDR3 DNA sequence: TGTGCCAGCAGCTCCGGACTAGCGGGAGAGGTGGAGCAGTTCTTC.